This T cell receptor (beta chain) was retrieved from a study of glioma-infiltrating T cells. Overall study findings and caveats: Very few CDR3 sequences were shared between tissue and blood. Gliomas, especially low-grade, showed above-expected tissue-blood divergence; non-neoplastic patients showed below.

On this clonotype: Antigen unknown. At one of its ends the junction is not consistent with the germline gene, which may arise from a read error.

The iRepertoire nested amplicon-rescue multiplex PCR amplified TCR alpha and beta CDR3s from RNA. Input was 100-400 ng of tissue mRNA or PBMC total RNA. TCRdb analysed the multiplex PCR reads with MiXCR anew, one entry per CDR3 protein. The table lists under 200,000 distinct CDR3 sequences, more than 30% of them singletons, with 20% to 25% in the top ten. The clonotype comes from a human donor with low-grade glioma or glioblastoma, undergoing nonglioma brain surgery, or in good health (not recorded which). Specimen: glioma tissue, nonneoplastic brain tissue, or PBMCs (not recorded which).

The CDR3 region is CAGSLALGRDQETQYF. CDR3 in DNA: TGTGCCGGCAGTTTAGCGCTGGGGAGGGACCAAGAGACCCAGTACTTC. The rearrangement joins TRBV12-3 or TRBV12-4 to TRBJ2-5; 7 nucleotides line up with TRBD2. The CDR3 contains 16 residues.